The clone carrying this T cell receptor (beta chain) appeared a few times. Its target is not known. The source of the sample is a study of CD8 T cells in Susac syndrome. Overall study results and limits: CD8+ clonal expansion in Susac peaked in TEMRA cells and active patients. That the number of individuals in its TCR sequencing and HLA analysis was relatively small was acknowledged by the study.

Trimming cost V 2 bases and J 3 bases, with 4 bases left between them. CDR1 is MNHEY and CDR2 is SMNVEV in the germline V gene (reference sequence). The CDR3 runs 13 residues. With random hexamers, reverse transcription was performed on 0.5 to 1 ug of RNA. TCRdb analysed the immunoSEQ multiplex PCR reads with MiXCR anew, one entry per CDR3 protein. The sample has some 140,000 distinct CDR3 sequences, about 95% seen once; the top ten hold about 0.18%. This sequence was found in a human donor with Susac syndrome. V and J are TRBV27 and TRBJ2-2; no clear D gene. Material: CD8+ T cells from PBMCs. In DNA, the CDR3 is TGTGCCAGCAGTTTAGGCGACACCGGGGAGCTGTTTTTT. This encodes CASSLGDTGELFF.